The text below deals with one TCR beta chain. The ends were cut back, 0 bases at V and 7 bases at J, with 13 bases in the middle. Germline values: CDR1 MGHRA, CDR2 YSYEKL. The CDR3 spans 15 residues. This entry comes from a study of control samples from healthy donors and cancer patients. Profiled with immunoSEQ multiplex PCR; TCRdb holds only in-frame clones, not every one. The profile shows about 100,000 clones, around four fifths of them singletons. The sample consisted of blood. The TCR originated in a young man in good health. The genes are TRBV4-1 and TRBJ1-5; a weak D match, TRBD1 (5 bases). The CDR3 here is CASSQDGRGSQPQHF. As DNA, the CDR3 is TGCGCCAGCAGCCAAGACGGGAGGGGCAGCCAGCCCCAGCATTTT.